What follows are 26 T cell receptor beta chains derived from one specimen sequenced in a study of blood T cell repertoires in COVID-19. The assay was immunoSEQ multiplex PCR, and TCRdb's table has in-frame clones only and misses some. The top ten hold around 13% of the sample, which has more than 75,000 clones, under 85% seen once. The specimen was peripheral blood. The receptors were gathered from a human donor in a cohort sampled during active COVID-19.

The chain employs TRBV5-1 and TRBJ2-7, with TRBD2 matching 7 bases. This CDR3 contains 20 residues. Looked up from germline, CDR1 is SGHRS and CDR2 is YFSETQ. V was clipped by 0 bases and J by 7 bases; unmatched bases: 25. The CDR3 DNA is TGCGCCAGCAGCTTGGAGACACTCACGGGACTAACGGCCCCCACGGGGGAGCAGTACTTC. Residues: CASSLETLTGLTAPTGEQYF.

This sequence joins TRBV4-2 and TRBJ1-5, with D maybe TRBD1 (5 bases). CDR1 LGHNA and CDR2 YNFKEQ come from the germline V gene. Trimming removed 1 base at V and 0 bases at J, with 10 bases between. This CDR3 region has 16 residues. CDR3 sequence (DNA): TGTGCCAGCAGCCAAGTCCCAGGGCTTAGCAATCAGCCCCAGCATTTT. Its translation: CASSQVPGLSNQPQHF.

This clone was observed a handful of times. The rearrangement uses TRBV6-6 and TRBJ1-1, with 7 positions matching TRBD1. There are 15 residues in the CDR3. The germline V gene encodes CDR1 MNHNY and CDR2 SVGAGI (reference sequence). Unmatched junction bases numbered 5, after V lost 0 bases and J lost 4 bases. Here the CDR3 reads CASSYSGQGGTEAFF. CDR3 nucleotides: TGTGCCAGCAGTTACTCGGGGCAGGGGGGCACTGAAGCTTTCTTT.

The chain is built from TRBV4-1 and TRBJ2-7, with unresolved D. This CDR3 is 12 amino acids long. The germline CDR1 and CDR2 sequences are MGHRA and YSYEKL. Trimming shortened V by 1 base and J by 6 bases, and 7 bases separated the two germline ends. The CDR3 loop is CASSQVNSEQYF. The CDR3 DNA reads TGCGCCAGCAGCCAAGTTAACAGCGAGCAGTACTTC.

V is TRBV4-1 and J is TRBJ2-5; possible D gene TRBD1, 5 bases. The V gene lost 1 base and the J gene lost 2 bases, with 8 bases spanning the gap. The CDR3 sequence is 14 residues long. From germline, CDR1 is MGHRA and CDR2 YSYEKL. CDR3 in amino acids: CASSQVYRQETQYF. CDR3 nucleotides: TGCGCCAGCAGCCAAGTATACAGGCAAGAGACCCAGTACTTC.

The sample holds one count of this clone. The rearrangement uses TRBV7-9 and TRBJ1-6, with TRBD1 identical over 7 bases. V lost 0 bases to trimming and J lost 6 bases; unmatched junction nucleotides: 8. The germline V gene has CDR1 SEHNR and CDR2 FQNEAQ (reference sequence). This CDR3 has 17 amino acids. Here the CDR3 DNA reads TGTGCCAGCAGCTTAGCCGGTCGGGGGACAGCTAATTCACCCCTCCACTTT. It translates to CASSLAGRGTANSPLHF. The entire variable domain, with the rest obtained from reference TRBV7-9 and TRBJ1-6, is as follows: DTGVSQNPRHKITKRGQNVTFRCDPISEHNRLYWYRQTLGQGPEFLTYFQNEAQLEKSRLLSDRFSAERPKGSFSTLEIQRTEQGDSAMYLCASSLAGRGTANSPLHFGNGTRLTVT.

This clone was found once. As DNA, the CDR3 is TGCGCCAGCAGCTTGCTTGGGCCGGGGAATGAGCAGTTCTTC. This codes for CASSLLGPGNEQFF. This chain uses TRBV5-1 with TRBJ2-1, with D possibly being TRBD2 (5 bases). There are 14 residues in the CDR3. Trimming stripped 1 base from V and 7 bases from J, with 12 bases between. Germline loops: CDR1 SGHRS, CDR2 YFSETQ.

The J gene is TRBJ2-7, the V gene TRBV9, with 11 bases fitting TRBD2. CDR1 and CDR2 (germline): SGDLS, YYNGEE. The CDR3 covers 14 residues. With 0 bases clipped from V and 4 bases from J, the junction kept 0 bases outside the gene matches. The CDR3 here is CASSVGLAGYEQYF. CDR3 nucleotide sequence: TGTGCCAGCAGCGTAGGACTAGCGGGGTACGAGCAGTACTTC.

This chain joins TRBV18 and TRBJ1-5; 8 bases map to TRBD1. CDR1 and CDR2 from the germline V gene are KGHSH and LQKENI. V trimming: 3 bases; J trimming: 7 bases; junction bases outside the gene matches: 5. This CDR3 has 14 residues. The CDR3 sequence is CASSPGQGSQPQHF. The DNA for the CDR3 is TGTGCCAGCTCACCCGGACAGGGAAGCCAGCCCCAGCATTTT.

The chain links TRBV10-3 to TRBJ2-3; perhaps TRBD2 as D (5 bases). Per germline, CDR1 ENHRY and CDR2 SYGVKD. This CDR3 has 15 amino acids. Trimming pared 3 bases from V and 1 base from J, leaving 11 bases between. CDR3 amino acids: CAISDVGVGTDTQYF. CDR3 nucleotide sequence: TGTGCCATCAGTGATGTCGGGGTTGGCACAGATACGCAGTATTTT.

This chain joins TRBV7-2 and TRBJ1-1; D remains unclear. V lost 2 bases and J lost 2, with 9 bases in between. CDR1 SGHTA and CDR2 FQGNSA come from the germline V gene. The CDR3 is 14 residues long. CDR3 protein: CASSLRSGNTEAFF. In DNA form, the CDR3 reads TGTGCCAGCAGCTTACGATCGGGTAACACTGAAGCTTTCTTT.

This sequence joins TRBV5-6 and TRBJ2-7; D not certain. The CDR3 loop spans 12 amino acids. V was trimmed by 6 bases and J by 3 bases, leaving 10 bases between them. In germline, CDR1 is SGHDT, CDR2 YYEEEE. As DNA, the CDR3 is TGTGCCAGCATGGGCTTGAACTACGAGCAGTACTTC. This sequence encodes CASMGLNYEQYF.

This chain links TRBV4-2 with TRBJ2-3, with 13 nucleotides matching TRBD2. The CDR3 has 16 amino acids. V trimming: 3 bases; J trimming: 2 bases; junction bases outside the gene matches: 2. The V gene's germline CDR1 is LGHNA and CDR2 YNFKEQ. The CDR3 reads CASSHGTSGITDTQYF. The CDR3 DNA reads as TGTGCCAGCAGCCACGGGACTAGCGGGATCACAGATACGCAGTATTTT.

A few counts support this clone. Written as DNA, the CDR3 is TGCGCCAGCAGCCGGTTACAGGGTAGCACAGATACGCAGTATTTT. Its protein product is CASSRLQGSTDTQYF. V and J are TRBV5-1 and TRBJ2-3; D is possibly TRBD1 (6 bases). The CDR3 totals 15 residues. Germline CDR1 reads SGHRS; CDR2 reads YFSETQ. V was clipped by 4 bases and J by 0 bases, with 12 bases between them.

The chain has TRBV7-7 and TRBJ2-1; 7 bases are shared with TRBD1. The germline V gene has CDR1 SSHAT and CDR2 FNYEAQ (reference sequence). V trimming: 3 bases; J trimming: 7 bases; junction bases outside the gene matches: 3. The CDR3 length is 13 residues. The CDR3 bases are TGTGCCAGCAGCTTGGCCAGGGGGAATGAGCAGTTCTTC. Amino acid sequence: CASSLARGNEQFF.

This clone showed up just once. CDR3 protein: CASRGTSGRVTDTQYF. For the CDR3, the DNA is TGTGCCAGTAGGGGGACTAGCGGGAGGGTCACAGATACGCAGTATTTT. The rearrangement joins TRBV19 to TRBJ2-3, with TRBD2 matching over 16 bases. The CDR3 runs to 16 residues. Germline values: CDR1 LNHDA, CDR2 SQIVND (reference sequence). V shed 6 bases and J 2 bases; nucleotides not matched to a gene: 2.

This chain connects TRBV5-1 to TRBJ1-1; D is ambiguous. The CDR3 is 14 residues long. V gave up 2 bases and J gave up 3 bases, with 11 bases separating them. Germline V gives CDR1 SGHRS, CDR2 YFSETQ. The CDR3 DNA sequence: TGCGCCAGCAGCTTCCGGAGGGTGGACACTGAAGCTTTCTTT. It encodes CASSFRRVDTEAFF.

The rearrangement links TRBV29-1 to TRBJ2-7; 7 bases are a match to TRBD1. The CDR3 covers 15 residues. Germline V gives CDR1 SQVTM, CDR2 ANQGSEA. V trimming: 0 bases; J trimming: 7 bases; junction bases outside the gene matches: 12. Here the CDR3 reads CSVEDWTGAPGEQYF. The DNA of the CDR3 is TGCAGCGTTGAAGATTGGACAGGAGCCCCGGGGGAGCAGTACTTC.

This chain joins TRBV24-1 and TRBJ2-5, with 12 bases identical to TRBD2. This CDR3 region has 16 residues. Germline V gives CDR1 KGHDR, CDR2 SFDVKD. The ends lost 4 bases at V and 2 bases at J; junction bases unmatched: 4. CDR3 nucleotide sequence: TGTGCCACCAGTGACCCCACTAGCGGGGGGCAAGAGACCCAGTACTTC. Translating gives CATSDPTSGGQETQYF.

The rearrangement uses TRBV10-3 and TRBJ2-3, with 9 bases fitting TRBD1. The CDR3 contains 14 residues. V lost 6 bases and J lost 3; bases outside the gene matches: 4. Germline V gives CDR1 ENHRY, CDR2 SYGVKD. CDR3 residues: CAIRSGTGTDTQYF. The DNA for the CDR3 is TGTGCCATCAGATCCGGGACAGGGACAGATACGCAGTATTTT.

The rearrangement uses TRBV19 and TRBJ1-4, with TRBD1 identical over 7 bases. Germline V gene lookup returns CDR1 LNHDA and CDR2 SQIVND (reference sequence). J was trimmed by 6 bases and V by 9 bases; bases with no gene match: 7. The CDR3 is 13 residues long. The CDR3 nucleotides are TGTGCCAGCCGGGACAGTCGCCATGAAAAACTGTTTTTT. Encoded protein: CASRDSRHEKLFF.

The J gene is TRBJ2-1, the V gene TRBV7-3; TRBD1 matches 8 bases. CDR1 and CDR2 from the germline V gene are SGHTA and FQGTGA. This CDR3 comprises 13 residues. Trimming at V came to 3 bases and at J to 5 bases, leaving 0 bases not matched to a gene. The CDR3 region has the DNA TGTGCCAGCAGCTTGGGACAGGACAATGAGCAGTTCTTC. Protein sequence: CASSLGQDNEQFF.

V usage is TRBV5-1 and J usage is TRBJ2-3; D is possibly TRBD2 (7 bases). This CDR3 has 15 residues. The germline V and J ends were trimmed by 1 base and 6 bases, with 15 bases remaining between them. Germline CDR1 is SGHRS and CDR2 is YFSETQ. CDR3 region: CASSLMWGGFDTQYF. The DNA for the CDR3 is TGCGCCAGCAGCTTGATGTGGGGGGGCTTCGATACGCAGTATTTT.

The chain couples TRBV10-3 to TRBJ2-7; possible D gene TRBD1, 6 bases. The germline V and J ends were trimmed by 9 bases and 1 base, with 16 bases remaining between them. Germline V CDR1 and CDR2: ENHRY, SYGVKD. The CDR3 is made up of 14 amino acids. The CDR3 DNA sequence: TGTGCCATTCAAAACCAAGGACAGTCCTACGAGCAGTACTTC. It is translated as CAIQNQGQSYEQYF.

The chain is built from TRBV7-3 and TRBJ2-2; TRBD2 matches at 12 bases. V gave up 6 bases and J gave up 3 bases; unmatched junction bases: 2. Germline CDR1 reads SGHTA; CDR2 reads FQGTGA. This CDR3 has 15 amino acids. CDR3 residues: CASRLAGGDTGELFF. CDR3 sequence (DNA): TGTGCCAGCAGACTAGCGGGGGGCGACACCGGGGAGCTGTTTTTT.

The chain recombines TRBV6-4 with TRBJ2-7, with 8 bases aligning to TRBD2. Germline values: CDR1 MRHNA, CDR2 SNTAGT. J was trimmed by 2 bases and V by 0 bases; bases with no gene match: 3. CDR3 length: 15 amino acids. In DNA form, the CDR3 reads TGTGCCAGCAGTGACTCGAAGCGGGGGCCCTACGAGCAGTACTTC. Residues: CASSDSKRGPYEQYF.